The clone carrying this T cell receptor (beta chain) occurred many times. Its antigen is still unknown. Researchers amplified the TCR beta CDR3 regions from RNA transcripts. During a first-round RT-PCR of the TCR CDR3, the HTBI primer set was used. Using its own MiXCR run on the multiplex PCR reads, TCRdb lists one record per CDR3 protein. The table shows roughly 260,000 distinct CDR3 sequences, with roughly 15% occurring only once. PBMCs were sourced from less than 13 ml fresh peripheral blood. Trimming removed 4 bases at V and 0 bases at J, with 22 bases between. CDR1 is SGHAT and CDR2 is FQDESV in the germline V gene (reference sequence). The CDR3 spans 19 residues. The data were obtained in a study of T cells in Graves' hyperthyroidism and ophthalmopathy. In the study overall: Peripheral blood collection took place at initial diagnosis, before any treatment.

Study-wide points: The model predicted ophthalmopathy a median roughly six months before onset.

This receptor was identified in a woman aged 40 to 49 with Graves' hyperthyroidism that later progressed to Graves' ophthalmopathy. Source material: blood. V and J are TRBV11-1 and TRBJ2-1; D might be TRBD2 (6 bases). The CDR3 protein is CASSSRVKSGPSSYNEQFF. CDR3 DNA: TGTGCCAGCAGCTCCCGCGTGAAAAGCGGGCCGAGCTCCTACAATGAGCAGTTCTTC.